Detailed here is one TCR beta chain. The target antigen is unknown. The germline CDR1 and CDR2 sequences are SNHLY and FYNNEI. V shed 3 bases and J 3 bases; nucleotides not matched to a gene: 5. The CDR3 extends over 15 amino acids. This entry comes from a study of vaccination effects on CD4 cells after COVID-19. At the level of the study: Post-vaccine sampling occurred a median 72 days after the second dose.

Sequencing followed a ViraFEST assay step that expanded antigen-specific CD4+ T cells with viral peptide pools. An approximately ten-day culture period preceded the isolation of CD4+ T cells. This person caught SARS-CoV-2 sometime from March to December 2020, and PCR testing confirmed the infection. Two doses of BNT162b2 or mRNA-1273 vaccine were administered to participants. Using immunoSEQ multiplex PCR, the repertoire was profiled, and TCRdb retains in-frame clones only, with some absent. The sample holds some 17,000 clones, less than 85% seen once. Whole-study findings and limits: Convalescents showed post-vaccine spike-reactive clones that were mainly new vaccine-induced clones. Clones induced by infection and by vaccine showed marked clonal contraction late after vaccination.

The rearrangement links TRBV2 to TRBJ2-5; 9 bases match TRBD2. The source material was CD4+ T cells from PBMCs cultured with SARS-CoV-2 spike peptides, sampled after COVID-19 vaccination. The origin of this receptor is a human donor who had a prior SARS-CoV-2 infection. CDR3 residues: CASSERSGGEETQYF. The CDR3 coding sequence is TGTGCCAGCAGTGAGCGTAGCGGGGGCGAAGAGACCCAGTACTTC. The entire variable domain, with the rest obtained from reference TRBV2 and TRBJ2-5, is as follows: EPEVTQTPSHQVTQMGQEVILRCVPISNHLYFYWYRQILGQKVEFLVSFYNNEISEKSEIFDDQFSVERPDGSNFTLKIRSTKLEDSAMYFCASSERSGGEETQYFGPGTRLLVL.